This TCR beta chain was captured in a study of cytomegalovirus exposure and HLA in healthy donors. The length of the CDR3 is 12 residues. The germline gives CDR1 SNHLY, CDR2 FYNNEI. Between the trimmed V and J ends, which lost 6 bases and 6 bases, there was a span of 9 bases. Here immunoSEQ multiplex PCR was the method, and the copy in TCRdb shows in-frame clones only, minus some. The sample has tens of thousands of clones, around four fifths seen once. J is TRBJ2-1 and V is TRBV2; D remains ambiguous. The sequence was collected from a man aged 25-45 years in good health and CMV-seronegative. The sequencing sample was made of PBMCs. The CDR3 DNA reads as TGTGCCAGCAGGGTATTCGGCAATGAGCAGTTCTTC. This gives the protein CASRVFGNEQFF. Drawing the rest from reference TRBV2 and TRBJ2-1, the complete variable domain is EPEVTQTPSHQVTQMGQEVILRCVPISNHLYFYWYRQILGQKVEFLVSFYNNEISEKSEIFDDQFSVERPDGSNFTLKIRSTKLEDSAMYFCASRVFGNEQFFGPGTRLTVL.